This T cell receptor (beta chain) appears in the sequencing data of a study of T cell clones after liver transplantation. Sorting of unstimulated PBMCs yielded separate CD3+CD4+ and CD3+CD8+ fractions. Produced via immunoSEQ multiplex PCR; TCRdb's table is partial and in-frame only. The data contain around 70,000 clones, 92% of them singletons. Losses at the gene ends were 4 bases for V and 9 bases for J; bases not matched to a gene: 6. This CDR3 is 16 amino acids long. Germline V gene data show CDR1 as MGHRA and CDR2 as YSYEKL. This chain links TRBV4-1 with TRBJ2-2; 15 nucleotides line up with TRBD2. The TCR comes from a human patient who received a liver transplant. Some T cells here may be from the graft donor. The source was CD4+ T cells from blood, collected about 25 months after liver transplant. As DNA, the CDR3 is TGCGCCAGCAGCCTTGGGACTAGCGGGAGGATACGGGAGCTGTTTTTT. Translating gives CASSLGTSGRIRELFF.